This T cell receptor (beta chain) was found in a study of blood T cell repertoires in COVID-19. Study as a whole: Both acute and convalescent COVID-19 samples were obtained from the United States, Italy and Spain. The cDNA or gDNA used as material had been derived from T cells, B-cell-depleted T cells, or PBMCs.

The CDR3 is made up of 13 amino acids. V dropped 2 bases and J dropped 8 bases, with 12 bases sitting between them. Germline V CDR1 and CDR2: SNHLY, FYNNEI. As originally analysed: Reference gene primers were amplified, and this amplification served to estimate nucleated cell counts. Data came from immunoSEQ multiplex PCR; TCRdb stores just in-frame clones and leaves some out. For V, J and clone size, that table is used; D and trimming come from the DNA. The top ten hold approximately 2% of the sample, which has around 250,000 clones, over 80% seen once. The chain joins TRBV2 to TRBJ1-2; D not resolved. Sequenced material: peripheral blood. This clonotype originated in a man aged 30 to 45 who had recovered from COVID-19. CDR3 DNA: TGTGCCAGCAGTGAAAACGCAGGCGGGGGCTACACCTTC. This translates into CASSENAGGGYTF.